Listed here are 16 T cell receptor beta chains from one sample, sequenced in a study of blood T cell repertoires in COVID-19. Libraries were prepared by immunoSEQ multiplex PCR; TCRdb keeps only in-frame clonotypes and omits some of them. This table holds 200,000 or so clones, 80% to 90% found once. Sequenced input: peripheral blood. The receptors here all came from a woman older than 75 with COVID-19, enrolled during active disease.

The chain recombines TRBV11-3 with TRBJ1-1; no firm D call. The CDR3 runs 14 residues. Germline V gene lookup returns CDR1 SGHNT and CDR2 YENEEA. Deletions cut 5 bases from V and 5 bases from J, with 15 bases between. In DNA, the CDR3 is TGTGCCAGCAGCCCCGGACCGGGAGGTACTGAAGCTTTCTTT. It encodes CASSPGPGGTEAFF.

The chain is built from TRBV2 and TRBJ1-1; possibly TRBD1 for D (5 bases). CDR3 size: 15 residues. The germline CDR1 and CDR2 sequences are SNHLY and FYNNEI. Trimming shortened V by 3 bases and J by 7 bases, and 18 bases separated the two germline ends. CDR3 sequence: CASSDPKGSGVEAFF. The CDR3 region has the DNA TGTGCCAGCAGTGATCCAAAGGGATCGGGGGTTGAAGCTTTCTTT.

This chain connects TRBV3-1 (or the pseudogene TRBV3-2) to TRBJ2-5; TRBD2 matches 9 bases. V dropped 5 bases and J dropped 5; count of bases not matched to a gene: 12. CDR3 length: 16 amino acids. CDR1 LGHDT and CDR2 YNNKEL come from the germline V gene (reference sequence). The CDR3 loop reads CASSAEWTSVRETQYF. CDR3 bases: TGTGCCAGCAGCGCCGAATGGACTAGCGTGAGGGAGACCCAGTACTTC.

This CDR3 is CASSFGTGDRTF. The CDR3 coding sequence is TGTGCCAGCAGCTTCGGGACAGGGGATCGAACCTTC. The chain carries TRBV6-5 and TRBJ1-2; 10 nucleotides line up with TRBD1. Losses at the gene ends were 6 bases for V and 14 bases for J; bases not matched to a gene: 9. Germline V gene lookup returns CDR1 MNHEY and CDR2 SVGAGI. The CDR3 has 12 residues.

The chain carries TRBV2 and TRBJ1-6, with TRBD1 as a possible D gene (6 bases). The V end was cut by 3 bases, the J end by 0 bases, with 9 bases between. Germline-derived CDR1 and CDR2 are SNHLY and FYNNEI. The CDR3 consists of 16 residues. CDR3 bases: TGTGCCAGCAGTGACGGGACACCCTCCTATAATTCACCCCTCCACTTT. Translating it yields CASSDGTPSYNSPLHF.

The CDR3 DNA reads TGTGCCAGCAGCACCGCCTCCAGGGTTGCTGAAGCTTTCTTT. This codes for CASSTASRVAEAFF. The rearrangement uses TRBV27 and TRBJ1-1; perhaps TRBD1 as D (5 bases). The CDR3 consists of 14 residues. V shed 6 bases and J shed 6 bases, with 17 bases lying between them. The germline CDR1 and CDR2 sequences are MNHEY and SMNVEV (reference sequence).

This chain links TRBV12-3 or TRBV12-4 with TRBJ1-1; 7 nucleotides line up with TRBD1. Germline trimming cut 3 bases from V and 3 bases from J; bases unmatched to any gene: 1. This CDR3 spans 13 amino acids. Written as DNA, the CDR3 is TGTGCCAGCAGTTTCGGGACAGACACTGAAGCTTTCTTT. It codes for CASSFGTDTEAFF.

The chain is built from TRBV14 and TRBJ1-1; 7 bases are a match to TRBD1. The CDR3 runs to 12 residues. V gave up 3 bases and J gave up 7 bases; unmatched junction bases: 2. Per the germline V gene, CDR1 is SGHDN and CDR2 is FVKESK. The CDR3: CASSQTGYEAFF. The CDR3 DNA reads as TGTGCCAGCAGCCAGACAGGGTATGAAGCTTTCTTT.

The V call is TRBV10-1, the J call TRBJ1-2, with D tentatively TRBD1 (5 bases). Trimming left V 4 bases short and J 3 bases short, with 9 bases between. Germline V gives CDR1 WNHNN, CDR2 SYGVQD (reference sequence). This CDR3 region has 13 residues. CDR3 bases: TGCGCCAGCAGTGCAGGACACCACTATGGCTACACCTTC. Translated: CASSAGHHYGYTF.

The chain has TRBV19 and TRBJ2-1, with a weak D call TRBD1 (5 bases). CDR3 length equals 12 residues. Germline V gene sequence: CDR1 LNHDA, CDR2 SQIVND (reference sequence). The germline V and J ends were trimmed by 0 bases and 10 bases, with 7 bases remaining between them. CDR3 region: CASSIEGAEQFF. In DNA form, the CDR3 reads TGTGCCAGTAGTATAGAAGGGGCGGAGCAGTTCTTC.

This sequence joins TRBV6-1 and TRBJ1-2; D remains ambiguous. Germline loops: CDR1 MNHNS, CDR2 SASEGT. The CDR3 contains 13 residues. The V end was cut by 4 bases, the J end by 4 bases, with 10 bases between. The CDR3, as DNA: TGTGCCAGCAGTGGAGCCAGTTTCTATGGCTACACCTTC. Protein: CASSGASFYGYTF.

The chain joins TRBV5-1 to TRBJ2-1, with TRBD2 matching 10 bases. Germline values: CDR1 SGHRS, CDR2 YFSETQ. The CDR3 covers 15 residues. Trimming took 1 base from V and 7 from J; bases not matched to a gene: 5. The CDR3, as DNA: TGCGCCAGCAGCTTGAGTCTAGCGGGAGTTAATGAGCAGTTCTTC. Encoded protein: CASSLSLAGVNEQFF.

CDR3: CASSQESPGRGGYGYTF. The DNA for the CDR3 is TGCGCCAGCAGCCAAGAGTCTCCTGGGCGGGGTGGCTATGGCTACACCTTC. V usage is TRBV4-1 and J usage is TRBJ1-2; D remains ambiguous. Looked up from germline, CDR1 is MGHRA and CDR2 is YSYEKL. The CDR3 has 17 residues. With 0 bases removed from V and 4 bases from J, the gap between germline ends came to 18 bases.

This chain connects TRBV10-3 to TRBJ2-5, with D perhaps matching TRBD2 (5 bases). Trimming cost V 6 bases and J 0 bases, with 8 bases left between them. The CDR3 covers 13 residues. CDR1 ENHRY and CDR2 SYGVKD come from the germline V gene. The CDR3 loop is CAISSEDQETQYF. For the CDR3, the DNA is TGTGCCATCAGCTCGGAGGACCAAGAGACCCAGTACTTC.

J is TRBJ1-2 and V is TRBV6-1, with no clear D. This CDR3 has 15 amino acids. Germline-derived CDR1 and CDR2 are MNHNS and SASEGT. V was clipped by 3 bases and J by 0 bases, with 11 bases between them. The CDR3 region is CASSDTDFPNYGYTF. CDR3 bases: TGTGCCAGCAGTGACACGGACTTCCCTAACTATGGCTACACCTTC.

V usage is TRBV4-1 and J usage is TRBJ1-4, with D possibly TRBD1 on 6 matching bases. Germline CDR1 and CDR2: MGHRA and YSYEKL. V lost 2 bases, J lost 1 base, and 17 bases lay in between. The CDR3 contains 18 residues. CDR3 protein: CASSQLRDTIRTNEKLFF. The CDR3 DNA reads as TGCGCCAGCAGCCAACTCCGGGACACCATTCGAACTAATGAAAAACTGTTTTTT.